This record concerns one T cell receptor (beta chain) sequence. The antigen is undetermined. The data are from a study of post-analysis software for immune sequencing data. Libraries were made from TCR beta cDNA, and they carried unique molecular identifiers. TCRdb re-derived calls from the PCR reads in MiXCR, one entry per CDR3 protein. The sample has about half a million distinct CDR3 sequences; around 40% are singletons. The CDR3 is made up of 14 amino acids. The V gene's germline CDR1 is SGHVS and CDR2 FQNEAQ. Trimming took off 5 bases at V and 1 base at J, with 12 bases between the two ends. The study's findings and limits: Patients showed TRBV5-6, TRBV5-1 and TRBV20-1 among four to six TRBV segments more frequent than in controls.

The TCR sequence derives from a girl between 5 and 17 years old with multiple sclerosis. Sequencing was done on a sample of blood. The gene calls are TRBV7-8 and TRBJ2-7; D assignment may be TRBD1 or TRBD2 (5 bases each). The CDR3 protein is CASSRTRGSYEQYF. The CDR3 DNA reads as TGTGCCAGCAGCCGCACTAGGGGTTCCTACGAGCAGTACTTC. Full variable domain (remainder filled in from reference TRBV7-8 and TRBJ2-7): GAGVSQSPRYKVAKRGQDVALRCDPISGHVSLFWYQQALGQGPEFLTYFQNEAQLDKSGLPSDRFFAERPEGSVSTLKIQRTQQEDSAVYLCASSRTRGSYEQYFGPGTRLTVT.